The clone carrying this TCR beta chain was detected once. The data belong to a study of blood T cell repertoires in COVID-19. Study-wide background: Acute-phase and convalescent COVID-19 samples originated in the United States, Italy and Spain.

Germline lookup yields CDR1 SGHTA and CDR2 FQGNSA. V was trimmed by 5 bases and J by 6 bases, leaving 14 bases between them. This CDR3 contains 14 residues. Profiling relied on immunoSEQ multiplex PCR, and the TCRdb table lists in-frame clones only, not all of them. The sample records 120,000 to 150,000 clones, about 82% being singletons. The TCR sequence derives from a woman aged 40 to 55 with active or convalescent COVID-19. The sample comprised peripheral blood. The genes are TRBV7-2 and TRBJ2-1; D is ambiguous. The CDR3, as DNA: TGTGCCAGCAGCCCGTCGATTCAGGCCAATGAGCAGTTCTTC. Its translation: CASSPSIQANEQFF.